One and the same sample provided the 26 T cell receptor beta chains below, sequenced in a study of cytomegalovirus exposure and HLA in healthy donors. The PCR employed 60 Vbeta primers together with 13 Jbeta primers. Sequenced by immunoSEQ multiplex PCR; TCRdb stores in-frame clones only, minus some. The table shows 200,000 to 250,000 clones, with around 75% occurring only once. Input material: PBMCs. These receptors all come from a woman aged 30 to 39 in good health and CMV-seronegative.

The genes are TRBV6-1 and TRBJ2-1; 9 nucleotides align to TRBD2. The CDR3 runs 14 residues. Germline CDR1 MNHNS, CDR2 SASEGT. V was clipped by 8 bases and J by 8 bases; unmatched bases: 10. The CDR3 region has the DNA TGTGCCAGCGCCGGGGCGGGGGGGCCCGATGAGCAGTTCTTC. It translates to CASAGAGGPDEQFF.

The genes are TRBV2 and TRBJ2-3; weak D call: TRBD2 (6 bases). Germline-derived CDR1 and CDR2 are SNHLY and FYNNEI. Trimming stripped 1 base from V and 6 bases from J, with 14 bases between. This CDR3 comprises 15 residues. The CDR3: CASSEGRGERDTQYF. The DNA of the CDR3 is TGTGCCAGCAGTGAAGGGAGGGGCGAAAGGGATACGCAGTATTTT.

V gene TRBV7-9 combines with J gene TRBJ1-4; 7 positions match TRBD1. J was trimmed by 8 bases and V by 5 bases; bases with no gene match: 8. The CDR3 length is 14 residues. Germline loops: CDR1 SEHNR, CDR2 FQNEAQ (reference sequence). The chain's CDR3 is CASSEGQRDEKLFF. The CDR3 DNA follows: TGTGCCAGCAGCGAGGGACAGAGGGACGAAAAACTGTTTTTT.

The V and J genes are TRBV5-1 and TRBJ2-1; the match to TRBD1 covers 8 bases. The V segment lost 4 bases and the J segment 4 bases; nucleotides outside the gene matches: 10. Germline loops: CDR1 SGHRS, CDR2 YFSETQ. The CDR3 covers 16 residues. The CDR3: CASSQGTGGPYNEQFF. As DNA, the CDR3 is TGCGCCAGCAGCCAAGGAACAGGGGGACCATACAATGAGCAGTTCTTC. The full variable domain, with the rest looked up from reference TRBV5-1 and TRBJ2-1, is KAGVTQTPRYLIKTRGQQVTLSCSPISGHRSVSWYQQTPGQGLQFLFEYFSETQRNKGNFPGRFSGRQFSNSRSEMNVSTLELGDSALYLCASSQGTGGPYNEQFFGPGTRLTVL.

The V and J genes are TRBV19 and TRBJ2-7, with D perhaps matching TRBD1 (6 bases). The CDR3 has 13 residues. Germline V CDR1 and CDR2: LNHDA, SQIVND (reference sequence). The germline V and J ends were trimmed by 6 bases and 8 bases, with 17 bases remaining between them. Here the CDR3 DNA reads TGTGCCAGTAGCACACGTCCCGGGACACAGCAGTACTTC. This sequence encodes CASSTRPGTQQYF.

V usage is TRBV9 and J usage is TRBJ2-2, with 8 bases that match TRBD1. This CDR3 has 16 amino acids. Germline trimming cut 3 bases from V and 5 bases from J; bases unmatched to any gene: 9. Germline assignment: CDR1 SGDLS and CDR2 YYNGEE. The CDR3 DNA follows: TGTGCCAGCAGCGGTGAAGCAGGGGGCAGGACCGGGGAGCTGTTTTTT. This translates into CASSGEAGGRTGELFF.

This chain joins TRBV15 and TRBJ2-1; the D gene is possibly TRBD2 (5 bases). V was clipped by 0 bases and J by 8 bases, with 11 bases between them. The CDR3 is 14 amino acids. CDR1 is LNHNV and CDR2 is YYDKDF in the germline V gene (reference sequence). In DNA, the CDR3 is TGTGCCACCAGCAGAGATTTGGGTAGCGATGAGCAGTTCTTC. It codes for CATSRDLGSDEQFF.

This clone was counted once. The rearrangement uses TRBV27 and TRBJ2-3, with 16 positions matching TRBD2. Germline CDR1 reads MNHEY; CDR2 reads SMNVEV (reference sequence). The CDR3 length is 19 residues. V shed 5 bases, J shed 2 bases, and the junction held 10 bases outside the gene matches. CDR3 coding DNA: TGTGCCAGCAGTCACCCGGGACTAGCGGGAGGGCCGAACACAGATACGCAGTATTTT. Amino acid sequence: CASSHPGLAGGPNTDTQYF.

This chain links TRBV7-9 with TRBJ1-1; 8 nucleotides line up with TRBD1. Trimming removed 5 bases from V and 7 bases from J; junction bases left unmatched: 6. CDR1 is SEHNR, CDR2 FQNEAQ, per germline (reference sequence). There are 13 residues in the CDR3. Here the CDR3 reads CASSLGTGFEAFF. In DNA, the CDR3 is TGTGCCAGCAGCCTCGGGACAGGCTTTGAAGCTTTCTTT.

V is TRBV5-8 and J is TRBJ1-1, with D uncertain. The CDR3 length is 14 residues. Germline V gives CDR1 SGHTS, CDR2 YDEGEE. Trimming left V 5 bases short and J 1 base short, with 12 bases between. The CDR3 sequence: CASRAETGNTEAFF. CDR3 bases: TGTGCCAGCAGAGCGGAGACCGGGAACACTGAAGCTTTCTTT.

The V and J genes are TRBV11-3 and TRBJ2-1; D gene ambiguous. Trimming shortened V by 9 bases and J by 5 bases, and 14 bases separated the two germline ends. From germline, CDR1 is SGHNT and CDR2 YENEEA. CDR3 size: 13 residues. The CDR3 loop reads CASTWAPHNEQFF. The CDR3 nucleotides read TGTGCCAGTACCTGGGCGCCCCACAATGAGCAGTTCTTC.

The chain carries TRBV19 and TRBJ2-1, with TRBD1 matching over 8 bases. The CDR3 spans 14 residues. The ends lost 1 base at V and 7 bases at J; junction bases unmatched: 3. Germline V gene lookup returns CDR1 LNHDA and CDR2 SQIVND (reference sequence). The CDR3 loop reads CASSIGTGRNEQFF. CDR3 DNA: TGTGCCAGTAGTATAGGGACAGGGAGGAATGAGCAGTTCTTC.

This rearrangement joins TRBV11-3 to TRBJ1-3, with a possible D match to TRBD1 (5 bases). The germline CDR1 and CDR2 sequences are SGHNT and YENEEA. The CDR3 length is 14 residues. V shed 4 bases and J shed 4 bases, with 11 bases lying between them. The CDR3 bases are TGTGCCAGCAGCTCAGCGGGGCTAGGAAACACCATATATTTT. Residues: CASSSAGLGNTIYF.

This clone has just a few counts. V gene TRBV4-1 combines with J gene TRBJ1-4; TRBD1 aligns across 10 bases. The CDR3 spans 13 residues. CDR1 is MGHRA, CDR2 YSYEKL, per germline. J gave up 10 bases and V 6 bases, and 5 bases lay outside the gene matches. CDR3 amino acids: CASSGQGGGKLFF. The CDR3 nucleotides read TGCGCCAGCAGTGGACAGGGGGGAGGAAAACTGTTTTTT.

This chain uses TRBV18 with TRBJ2-5; 10 bases fit TRBD2. The V gene's germline CDR1 is KGHSH and CDR2 LQKENI. The CDR3 contains 17 residues. The V gene end was trimmed by 2 bases and the J gene end by 4 bases; junction bases not matched to a gene: 10. This chain's CDR3 is CASSPAASGSWGETQYF. DNA for the CDR3: TGTGCCAGCTCACCAGCGGCTAGCGGGAGTTGGGGAGAGACCCAGTACTTC.

The V and J genes are TRBV7-9 and TRBJ1-4; no clear D gene. Germline lookup yields CDR1 SEHNR and CDR2 FQNEAQ (reference sequence). The CDR3 covers 15 residues. Trimming took 1 base from V and 0 from J, leaving 6 bases between them. The CDR3 nucleotides read TGTGCCAGCAGCTTAGGAACAGCAACTAATGAAAAACTGTTTTTT. Protein: CASSLGTATNEKLFF.

The chain carries TRBV5-6 and TRBJ2-1; the D is unclear. Per germline, CDR1 SGHDT and CDR2 YYEEEE. The CDR3 spans 14 residues. V lost 0 bases, J lost 3 bases, and 7 bases lay in between. The CDR3 sequence: CASSLAGYYNEQFF. DNA for the CDR3: TGTGCCAGCAGCTTGGCCGGGTACTACAATGAGCAGTTCTTC. The whole variable domain, remainder taken from reference TRBV5-6 and TRBJ2-1, is DAGVTQSPTHLIKTRGQQVTLRCSPKSGHDTVSWYQQALGQGPQFIFQYYEEEERQRGNFPDRFSGHQFPNYSSELNVNALLLGDSALYLCASSLAGYYNEQFFGPGTRLTVL.

This chain connects TRBV25-1 to TRBJ1-5; the D gene is possibly TRBD1 (5 bases). This CDR3 has 14 amino acids. CDR1 and CDR2 (germline): MGHDK, SYGVNS. The ends were cut back, 4 bases at V and 0 bases at J, with 7 bases in the middle. CDR3 loop: CASSGQNSNQPQHF. CDR3 coding DNA: TGTGCCAGCAGTGGACAGAATAGCAATCAGCCCCAGCATTTT.

This clone has just one count. The V gene is TRBV27, the J gene TRBJ1-4, with D tentatively TRBD1 (5 bases). Trimming cost V 5 bases and J 8 bases, with 18 bases left between them. CDR1 MNHEY and CDR2 SMNVEV come from the germline V gene (reference sequence). CDR3 length: 15 amino acids. The CDR3 sequence: CASSPIQTGVEKLFF. The DNA for the CDR3 is TGTGCCAGCAGTCCGATACAAACAGGTGTAGAAAAACTGTTTTTT.

This clone was recorded once. V gene TRBV10-1 combines with J gene TRBJ2-3, with 10 bases aligning to TRBD1. From germline, CDR1 is WNHNN and CDR2 SYGVQD (reference sequence). The CDR3 runs 16 residues. Trimming removed 4 bases from V and 4 bases from J; junction bases left unmatched: 8. CDR3 protein: CASSVETGGMADTQYF. Here the CDR3 DNA reads TGCGCCAGCAGTGTGGAGACAGGGGGCATGGCAGATACGCAGTATTTT.

The chain is built from TRBV11-3 and TRBJ2-1; D gene uncertain. The CDR3 is 14 amino acids. Germline CDR1 and CDR2: SGHNT and YENEEA. The ends were cut back, 0 bases at V and 9 bases at J, with 12 bases in the middle. The CDR3 protein is CASSLEQLQTEQFF. CDR3 coding DNA: TGTGCCAGCAGCTTAGAACAGCTACAAACTGAGCAGTTCTTC.

The chain carries TRBV30 and TRBJ2-1, with 14 bases that match TRBD2. The V gene's germline CDR1 is GTSNPN and CDR2 SVGIG (reference sequence). V lost 1 base to trimming and J lost 6 bases; unmatched junction nucleotides: 2. There are 15 residues in the CDR3. CDR3 DNA: TGTGCCTGGAGTGGGGGACTAGCGGGAGCCAATGAGCAGTTCTTC. This codes for CAWSGGLAGANEQFF.

The rearrangement uses TRBV7-6 and TRBJ1-1; tentative D call: TRBD1 (5 bases). V lost 5 bases to trimming and J lost 1 base, with 11 bases between them. Germline loops: CDR1 SGHVS, CDR2 FNYEAQ. The CDR3 runs 14 residues. The CDR3 spells CASSPSTGNTEAFF. CDR3 nucleotide sequence: TGTGCCAGCAGCCCCTCTACAGGGAACACTGAAGCTTTCTTT. Full variable domain (outside the CDR3, taken from reference TRBV7-6 and TRBJ1-1): GAGVSQSPRYKVTKRGQDVALRCDPISGHVSLYWYRQALGQGPEFLTYFNYEAQQDKSGLPNDRFSAERPEGSISTLTIQRTEQRDSAMYRCASSPSTGNTEAFFGQGTRLTVV.

As DNA, the CDR3 is TGTGCCATCAGTGATCTCCTGGACAGGGAGAACTATGGCTACACCTTC. It is translated as CAISDLLDRENYGYTF. The chain recombines TRBV10-3 with TRBJ1-2, with 8 bases lining up with TRBD1. This CDR3 comprises 16 residues. The V gene end was trimmed by 3 bases and the J gene end by 2 bases; junction bases not matched to a gene: 8. Germline V gives CDR1 ENHRY, CDR2 SYGVKD.

The chain is built from TRBV14 and TRBJ1-6; the D is unclear. Germline V gene lookup returns CDR1 SGHDN and CDR2 FVKESK. The CDR3 consists of 18 residues. Trimming shortened V by 1 base and J by 0 bases, and 13 bases separated the two germline ends. In nucleotides, the CDR3 is TGTGCCAGCAGCCAAGGAGCGTGGGAGAGCTCCTATAATTCACCCCTCCACTTT. Encoded protein: CASSQGAWESSYNSPLHF.

The CDR3 DNA reads as TGTGCCAGCAGTTACCCCGGACAGGGAGCAGATACGCAGTATTTT. This translates into CASSYPGQGADTQYF. The chain uses TRBV6-5 and TRBJ2-3, with 8 positions matching TRBD1. This CDR3 has 15 amino acids. V lost 2 bases and J lost 4; bases outside the gene matches: 5. In germline, CDR1 is MNHEY, CDR2 SVGAGI.